This TCR beta chain came from a study of cytomegalovirus exposure and HLA in healthy donors. Study summary: Most donors, 70% to 85% of 350 to 450 genotyped, fell in the Caucasian-associated ancestry cluster.

Study-wide findings and caveats: A few V segments could not be told apart, such as TRBV6-2 and TRBV6-3, and were left out. TCR beta chains numbering some 160 were designated cytomegalovirus-associated. There was a cluster of highly shared sequence variants that was likely a sequencing artifact.

Comments on this clone: Its antigen is unidentified.

In germline, CDR1 is GTSNPN, CDR2 SVGIG (reference sequence). The CDR3 is 13 amino acids. With 5 bases clipped from V and 3 bases from J, the junction kept 6 bases outside the gene matches. PCR used 60 Vbeta primers and 13 Jbeta primers. The method was immunoSEQ multiplex PCR; TCRdb's version includes in-frame clones alone and lacks a portion of them. The profile shows 120,000 or so clones, 70% to 80% of them singletons. The specimen was PBMCs. The chain joins TRBV30 to TRBJ1-1; 7 bases map to TRBD1. The receptor comes from a woman aged 50 to 60 in good health and CMV-seropositive. The CDR3 DNA is TGTGCCTGGGGAGGGGGCTCGGACACTGAAGCTTTCTTT. Its translation: CAWGGGSDTEAFF.